This TCR beta chain was recorded in a study of T cell responses to AZD1222 COVID-19 vaccine. Whole-study results and caveats: Only a handful of people who got AZD1222 tested seropositive at baseline. Clonal diversity may have been underestimated in mostly white British donors. Reports indicate that nearly half of spike-specific TCRs are directed at unmutated variant regions.

Notes on this clone: Antigen specificity is unknown.

Only in-frame clones appear in the TCRdb table, and some are missing; sequencing was by immunoSEQ multiplex PCR. The data show tens of thousands of clones, approximately 83% seen once. The CDR3 extends over 15 amino acids. Losses at the gene ends were 4 bases for V and 4 bases for J; bases not matched to a gene: 5. Germline V gene data show CDR1 as SGHRS and CDR2 as YFSETQ. Pooling was applied to second doses at about 4 or about 12 weeks. The chain recombines TRBV5-1 with TRBJ1-5; 10 positions agree with TRBD1. This sequence was found in an adult who received the AZD1222 COVID-19 vaccine. The sequencing used peripheral blood, collected 28 days after the second AZD1222 dose. The CDR3 DNA reads as TGCGCCAGCAGCGGAGGGACAGGGGTGAATCAGCCCCAGCATTTT. As protein: CASSGGTGVNQPQHF.